The present TCR beta chain was sequenced within a study of blood T cell repertoires in COVID-19. Only in-frame clones appear in the TCRdb table, and some are missing; sequencing was by immunoSEQ multiplex PCR. The table lists 200,000 or so clones, roughly 90% of them singletons. This CDR3 has 16 residues. Germline loops: CDR1 SGHTA, CDR2 FQGNSA. The V segment lost 5 bases and the J segment 0 bases; nucleotides outside the gene matches: 6. Sample: peripheral blood. This chain links TRBV7-2 with TRBJ2-3, with 9 bases fitting TRBD2. The source is a woman in her forties or fifties with acute or convalescent COVID-19. CDR3 nucleotide sequence: TGTGCCAGCAGCCTAAGACTAGCGGCAAGCACAGATACGCAGTATTTT. Protein sequence: CASSLRLAASTDTQYF.